This T cell receptor beta chain was retrieved from a study of long-term antiretroviral therapy in people with HIV. Cryopreserved PBMC samples of about 0.95-10 million cells were used for DNA extraction. V was clipped by 5 bases and J by 4 bases; unmatched bases: 4. Germline CDR1 is MNHEY and CDR2 is SVGAGI. The CDR3 extends over 15 amino acids. Investigators performed immunoSEQ version v3.0 at survey level. The table came from immunoSEQ multiplex PCR; TCRdb's copy has only in-frame clones and leaves some out. The sample has around 26,000 clones; over 75% are singletons. V and J are TRBV6-5 and TRBJ2-1; TRBD2 agrees at 11 bases. The sequencing used unsorted PBMCs, collected 1.1 years before starting antiretroviral therapy. The TCR originated in a woman aged 25 to 39 with HIV. As DNA, the CDR3 is TGTGCCAGCAGTCAGATAGCGGGGGGGTACAATGAGCAGTTCTTC. Protein: CASSQIAGGYNEQFF.